Reported below is one T cell receptor (beta chain). Assay used: immunoSEQ multiplex PCR; TCRdb lists only in-frame clones, some missing. The sample has hundreds of thousands of clones; 75% to 85% are singletons. This entry is derived from a study of blood T cell repertoires in COVID-19. Trimming pared 2 bases from V and 4 bases from J, leaving 17 bases between. The CDR3 totals 16 residues. Germline values: CDR1 SGHTA, CDR2 FQGTGA. This TCR derives from a woman aged 55-69 years with active or convalescent COVID-19. J is TRBJ1-1 and V is TRBV7-3, with D possibly matching TRBD1 (6 bases). Sequencing was carried out using peripheral blood. CDR3 residues: CASSLDGQFPPTEAFF. The CDR3 DNA reads TGTGCCAGCAGCTTAGACGGACAGTTTCCTCCCACTGAAGCTTTCTTT.